This T cell receptor beta chain stems from a study of blood T cell repertoires in COVID-19. TCRdb's copy holds only in-frame clones and misses some; the assay was immunoSEQ multiplex PCR. The sample carries about 99,000 clones, about 91% recorded once. This CDR3 comprises 16 residues. Germline V gene data show CDR1 as SGHKS and CDR2 as YYEKEE (reference sequence). The trim removed 4 bases at V and 5 bases at J, leaving 5 bases unmatched. The sequenced sample consisted of peripheral blood. The sequence derives from a human donor in a cohort sampled during active COVID-19. The J gene is TRBJ2-3, the V gene TRBV5-5; 15 nucleotides align to TRBD2. The DNA of the CDR3 is TGTGCCAGCAGCGAAGGGACTAGCGGGGGGAGAGATACGCAGTATTTT. Its translation: CASSEGTSGGRDTQYF.